The T cell receptor (beta chain) under discussion was sequenced for a study of blood T cell repertoires in COVID-19. Libraries were prepared by immunoSEQ multiplex PCR; TCRdb keeps only in-frame clonotypes and omits some of them. The profile shows roughly 98,000 clones, roughly 92% of them singletons. CDR1 and CDR2 from the germline V gene are SGHTA and FQGNSA. V trimming: 4 bases; J trimming: 3 bases; junction bases outside the gene matches: 5. CDR3 length: 15 residues. The sequencing input was peripheral blood. The clonotype originates from a woman aged 55-69 years with active COVID-19. This sequence joins TRBV7-2 and TRBJ1-4; 7 nucleotides match TRBD1. The CDR3 here is CASSYKGAANEKLFF. CDR3 in DNA: TGTGCCAGCAGCTATAAGGGGGCGGCTAATGAAAAACTGTTTTTT.